The clone carrying this T cell receptor (beta chain) has a handful of counts. CDR3 length: 15 amino acids. Unmatched junction bases numbered 8, after V lost 7 bases and J lost 2 bases. Germline V gene sequence: CDR1 MNHEY, CDR2 SMNVEV (reference sequence). This sample is drawn from a study of blood T cells in healthy people across ages. Sample-barcoded 5' priming and a J-beta primer mix drove a second PCR of 7 to 11 cycles. TCRdb processed the 5' RACE reads anew with MiXCR; each CDR3 protein has one entry. The data hold approximately 1.5 million distinct CDR3 sequences, with about 42% observed a single time.

The receptor comes from a woman under 30 in good health. This chain joins TRBV27 and TRBJ2-7; 10 positions agree with TRBD2. The sequencing input was blood. This chain's CDR3 is CASMAGLAGAYEQYF. In nucleotides, the CDR3 is TGTGCCAGCATGGCCGGGCTAGCGGGAGCCTACGAGCAGTACTTC.